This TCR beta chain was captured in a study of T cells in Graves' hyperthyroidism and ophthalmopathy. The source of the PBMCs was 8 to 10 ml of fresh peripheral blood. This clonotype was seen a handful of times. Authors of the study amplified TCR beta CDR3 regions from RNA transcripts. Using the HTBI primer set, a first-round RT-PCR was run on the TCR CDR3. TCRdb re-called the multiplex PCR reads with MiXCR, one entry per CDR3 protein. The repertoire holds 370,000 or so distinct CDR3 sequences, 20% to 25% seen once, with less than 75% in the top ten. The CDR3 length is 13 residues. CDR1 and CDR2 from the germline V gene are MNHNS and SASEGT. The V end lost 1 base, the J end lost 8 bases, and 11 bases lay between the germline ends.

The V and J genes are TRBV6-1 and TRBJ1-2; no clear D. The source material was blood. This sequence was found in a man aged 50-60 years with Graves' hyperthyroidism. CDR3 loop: CASSEDWLRGYTF. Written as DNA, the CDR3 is TGTGCCAGCAGTGAAGATTGGCTGCGGGGCTACACCTTC.